The rows below give T cell receptor beta chains drawn from one sample of a study of CD8 T cells in Susac syndrome. TCRdb analysed the immunoSEQ multiplex PCR reads with MiXCR anew, one entry per CDR3 protein. The sample records about 73,000 distinct CDR3 sequences, about 95% being singletons. The sample was CD8+ T cells from PBMCs. The receptors shown here come from a human donor with multiple sclerosis. The conserved cysteine and the conserved F or W are not part of the CDR3 here. A D gene is named only where the DNA matches it firmly.

V gene	D gene	CDR3 protein
TRBV7-9	.	ASSLTPGQTPYNEQF
TRBV5-1	.	ASSLVGRGKNIQY
TRBV19	.	ASSFRTVVDGYT
TRBV29-1	TRBD1	SVEGVRTGSGYGYT
TRBV7-9	.	ASTDSFSYEQY
TRBV20-1	.	SARGVEVHEQY
TRBV7-2	.	ASSLYGGNTEAF
TRBV5-6	.	ASSPTQGQPQH
TRBV19	.	ASSAGPNTEAF
TRBV3-1	TRBD1	ASSQERPRGTYGYT
TRBV7-9	TRBD1	ASSFDRGTEAF
TRBV5-4	TRBD2	ASSFGLAGANEQY
TRBV5-1	TRBD2	ASSWASGIYEQY
TRBV19	.	ASSMWDNNQPQH
TRBV7-9	.	ASSLSQAETQY
TRBV27	.	ASSLIGGASMNTEAF
TRBV27	.	ASSHLNQPQH
TRBV18	TRBD1	ASSPTRGQGFRNGYT
TRBV9	TRBD1	ASSVVPSGTGLRYGYT
TRBV7-9	.	ASSSSWADPETQY
TRBV5-1	.	ASSFAGRSNQPQH
TRBV29-1	TRBD1	SDEPGTANTEAF
TRBV3-1	.	ASSQGGPWDPYEQY
TRBV7-9	.	ATLSETQY
TRBV7-9	.	ASSLVAVNTEAF
TRBV7-2	.	ASSLRGRENEKLF
TRBV12-3/TRBV12-4	TRBD1	ASSKGQGMGNEQF
TRBV29-1	TRBD2	SNEVAGYNEQF
TRBV5-1	.	ASSFRGTGRRTEAF
TRBV5-1	TRBD2	ASSHTSGGFYNEQF
TRBV29-1	TRBD1	SVEGDRGTEAF
TRBV29-1	.	SVEPSNTGELF
TRBV18	.	ASSPRASATYEQY
TRBV2	TRBD1	ASSENRGLYEQY
TRBV12-5	TRBD1	ASGLQGRNQPQH
TRBV3-1	.	ASSRGSALSYEQY
TRBV4-1	TRBD1	ASSQPDRGIHSNQPQH
TRBV15	.	ATSREIGELF
TRBV4-1	.	ASSQDPPGSYEQY
TRBV7-9	TRBD2	ASSLTTGLRTEQY